The 22 T cell receptor beta chains below all came from one sample that was sequenced in a study of shared T cell receptors in the human thymus. The method was immunoSEQ multiplex PCR; TCRdb's version includes in-frame clones alone and lacks a portion of them. The sample has 650,000 to 950,000 clones; 80% to 90% are singletons. In addition, the sample was reused for a study of human thymus T cells.

Sequences were obtained from thymocytes. Receptors originate from a girl under two years old with a congenital heart defect.

The CDR3 DNA reads as TGTGCCAGCAGTGAAGCGGAGGGACTAGCGGGGGCCTCTGGGGCCAACGTCCTGACTTTC. Encoded protein: CASSEAEGLAGASGANVLTF. This chain uses TRBV2 with TRBJ2-6, with 14 bases matching TRBD2. CDR1 and CDR2 (germline): SNHLY, FYNNEI. This CDR3 region has 20 residues. Germline trimming cut 0 bases from V and 0 bases from J; bases unmatched to any gene: 4.

This clone was recorded once. The chain couples TRBV28 to TRBJ2-7, with 10 positions matching TRBD1. CDR1 MDHEN and CDR2 SYDVKM come from the germline V gene. This CDR3 is 14 amino acids long. J gave up 5 bases and V 4 bases, and 5 bases lay outside the gene matches. The CDR3 reads CASSYEDRGDEQYF. The CDR3 bases are TGTGCCAGCAGTTACGAGGACAGGGGGGACGAGCAGTACTTC.

The genes are TRBV7-2 and TRBJ1-5; the D is unclear. V lost 2 bases to trimming and J lost 4 bases, with 24 bases between them. From germline, CDR1 is SGHTA and CDR2 FQGNSA. This CDR3 region has 19 residues. The CDR3 DNA reads as TGTGCCAGCAGCTTACAGTCCTTGACTAATTTAATCGGGAATCAGCCCCAGCATTTT. It is translated as CASSLQSLTNLIGNQPQHF.

The V gene is TRBV6-1, the J gene TRBJ1-5; tentative D call: TRBD1 (6 bases). This CDR3 is built from 13 residues. V lost 6 bases and J 3 bases, leaving 9 bases between the germline ends. Germline V CDR1 and CDR2: MNHNS, SASEGT. The CDR3 reads CASSTGFNQPQHF. The CDR3 DNA reads TGTGCCAGCAGCACAGGGTTCAATCAGCCCCAGCATTTT.

This sequence joins TRBV18 and TRBJ1-2; the D gene is possibly TRBD1 (5 bases). This CDR3 spans 18 amino acids. The V end was cut by 6 bases, the J end by 1 base, with 24 bases between. Germline lookup yields CDR1 KGHSH and CDR2 LQKENI. CDR3 nucleotide sequence: TGTGCCAGCTCGCTTTCAACCGGACAAGACATACATAACTATGGCTACACCTTC. This sequence encodes CASSLSTGQDIHNYGYTF.

V gene TRBV5-5 combines with J gene TRBJ2-1; 9 bases align to TRBD1. Germline CDR1 and CDR2: SGHKS and YYEKEE (reference sequence). V lost 2 bases to trimming and J lost 8 bases; unmatched junction nucleotides: 8. The CDR3 spans 15 residues. This CDR3 is CASSFVGTGGYEQFF. CDR3 DNA sequence: TGTGCCAGCAGCTTCGTAGGTACAGGGGGCTATGAGCAGTTCTTC.

This chain joins TRBV5-6 and TRBJ2-3; D call uncertain. The CDR3 sequence is 12 residues long. V was trimmed by 2 bases and J by 3 bases, leaving 4 bases between them. CDR1 and CDR2 (germline): SGHDT, YYEEEE. The CDR3 bases are TGTGCCAGCAGCTTCTTAACAGATACGCAGTATTTT. As protein: CASSFLTDTQYF.

The V call is TRBV2, the J call TRBJ2-5; 12 bases fit TRBD2. The length of the CDR3 is 17 residues. The V and J ends lost 4 bases and 5 bases, in that order; junction bases with no gene match: 11. The germline V gene encodes CDR1 SNHLY and CDR2 FYNNEI. DNA for the CDR3: TGTGCCAGCAGTGGGGGTCTAGCGGGGGGGCGGTGGGAGACCCAGTACTTC. This gives the protein CASSGGLAGGRWETQYF. Combining the CDR3 with reference TRBV2 and TRBJ2-5 gives the whole variable domain EPEVTQTPSHQVTQMGQEVILRCVPISNHLYFYWYRQILGQKVEFLVSFYNNEISEKSEIFDDQFSVERPDGSNFTLKIRSTKLEDSAMYFCASSGGLAGGRWETQYFGPGTRLLVL.

The chain is built from TRBV27 and TRBJ2-7; 13 positions match TRBD2. Trimming removed 6 bases from V and 0 bases from J; junction bases left unmatched: 5. This CDR3 spans 16 amino acids. Germline V CDR1 and CDR2: MNHEY, SMNVEV (reference sequence). The CDR3 nucleotides are TGTGCCAGCAGAACCGGGACTAGCGGGGCCTCCTACGAGCAGTACTTC. Translation gives CASRTGTSGASYEQYF.

The CDR3 spells CASRGTGANEQYF. CDR3 DNA sequence: TGTGCCAGCAGAGGAACAGGGGCCAACGAGCAGTACTTC. This rearrangement joins TRBV6-1 to TRBJ2-7; 7 nucleotides line up with TRBD1. The CDR3 runs to 13 residues. J lost 5 bases, V lost 6 bases, and 7 bases had no gene match. CDR1 is MNHNS and CDR2 is SASEGT in the germline V gene.

This clone was seen a handful of times. The chain carries TRBV9 and TRBJ1-3; 9 bases are a match to TRBD1. The CDR3 length is 16 residues. Germline CDR1 SGDLS, CDR2 YYNGEE. Unmatched junction bases numbered 9, after V lost 3 bases and J lost 5 bases. As DNA, the CDR3 is TGTGCCAGCAGCGCCGCTCGACAGGGGGAAAGAAACACCATATATTTT. Amino acid sequence: CASSAARQGERNTIYF. Complete variable domain (other parts from reference TRBV9 and TRBJ1-3): DSGVTQTPKHLITATGQRVTLRCSPRSGDLSVYWYQQSLDQGLQFLIQYYNGEERAKGNILERFSAQQFPDLHSELNLSSLELGDSALYFCASSAARQGERNTIYFGEGSWLTVV.

This sequence joins TRBV5-4 and TRBJ2-5; maybe TRBD1 (5 bases). The J call may be wrong; the DNA end is better matched by TRBJ2-7. This CDR3 is 16 amino acids long. In germline, CDR1 is SGHNT, CDR2 YYREEE (reference sequence). The CDR3 sequence is CASSLRRGQGYYEQYF. The DNA of the CDR3 is TGTGCCAGCAGCTTACGTCGTGGGCAGGGTTACTACGAGCAGTACTTC.

The chain uses TRBV2 and TRBJ1-1; D unresolved. The germline gives CDR1 SNHLY, CDR2 FYNNEI. Trimming took off 6 bases at V and 3 bases at J, with 17 bases between the two ends. The CDR3 contains 15 residues. Written as DNA, the CDR3 is TGTGCCAGCAGACTACCGGGCCTGAGGGACACTGAAGCTTTCTTT. Translated, it gives CASRLPGLRDTEAFF.

This chain uses TRBV27 with TRBJ2-2; D is unclear. The CDR3 is made up of 16 amino acids. V lost 3 bases to trimming and J lost 5 bases, with 16 bases between them. Per germline, CDR1 MNHEY and CDR2 SMNVEV (reference sequence). The CDR3 region has the DNA TGTGCCAGCAGTTTGGGCCACCCGCTTAGGACCGGGGAGCTGTTTTTT. The encoded protein is CASSLGHPLRTGELFF.

The rearrangement joins TRBV29-1 to TRBJ2-7, with a possible D match to TRBD1 (7 bases). CDR1 is SQVTM, CDR2 ANQGSEA, per germline. The CDR3 contains 15 residues. V lost 2 bases, J lost 2 bases, and 16 bases lay in between. The CDR3 sequence: CSVECGGGSPYEQYF. CDR3 nucleotides: TGCAGCGTTGAATGTGGAGGGGGCAGCCCCTACGAGCAGTACTTC.

The chain combines TRBV9 with TRBJ2-2; D is perhaps TRBD2 (6 bases). CDR1 SGDLS and CDR2 YYNGEE come from the germline V gene. CDR3 length equals 15 residues. V lost 0 bases to trimming and J lost 4 bases, with 10 bases between them. The CDR3 DNA is TGTGCCAGCAGCGTAGCCGCGGGATCCACCGGGGAGCTGTTTTTT. Its translation: CASSVAAGSTGELFF.

The chain couples TRBV6-1 to TRBJ2-5; 14 bases match TRBD2. CDR1 MNHNS and CDR2 SASEGT come from the germline V gene. This CDR3 spans 15 amino acids. V dropped 6 bases and J dropped 4; count of bases not matched to a gene: 4. The CDR3 DNA reads as TGTGCCAGCAGGGCCGGGACTAGCGGGAGAGAGACCCAGTACTTC. Its translation is CASRAGTSGRETQYF.

J is TRBJ1-2 and V is TRBV20-1, with a weak D call TRBD1 (6 bases). This CDR3 region has 11 residues. CDR1 and CDR2 (germline): DFQATT, SNEGSKA (reference sequence). The V end lost 2 bases, the J end lost 8 bases, and 9 bases lay between the germline ends. The CDR3 is CSARRRGGYTF. The CDR3 DNA sequence: TGCAGTGCTAGACGTAGGGGGGGCTACACCTTC.

V and J are TRBV11-2 and TRBJ1-1; D gene unclear. The CDR3 sequence is 16 residues long. CDR1 is SGHAT, CDR2 FQNNGV, per germline. V was clipped by 0 bases and J by 1 base, with 12 bases between them. CDR3 sequence: CASSLEAPGTNTEAFF. CDR3 nucleotides: TGTGCCAGCAGCTTAGAAGCCCCGGGAACGAACACTGAAGCTTTCTTT.

The chain is built from TRBV23-1 and TRBJ2-5; 7 nucleotides line up with TRBD2. The DNA end lines up better with TRBJ2-7; the J call may be wrong. TRBV23-1 is flagged as an ORF with uncertain function. The length of the CDR3 is 18 residues. The CDR3 spells CASSPVPRGGEGFYEQYF. The CDR3 region has the DNA TGCGCCAGCAGTCCCGTCCCCCGTGGGGGGGAAGGGTTTTACGAGCAGTACTTC.

This rearrangement joins TRBV19 to TRBJ2-1; TRBD2 agrees at 8 bases. Looked up from germline, CDR1 is LNHDA and CDR2 is SQIVND (reference sequence). V dropped 3 bases and J dropped 5; count of bases not matched to a gene: 9. The CDR3 covers 16 residues. CDR3 residues: CASSIRVAGPNNEQFF. The CDR3 DNA sequence: TGTGCCAGTAGTATCAGGGTAGCGGGGCCCAACAATGAGCAGTTCTTC.

This chain uses TRBV19 with TRBJ2-5; possibly TRBD2 for D (5 bases). The germline gives CDR1 LNHDA, CDR2 SQIVND (reference sequence). Trimming removed 6 bases at V and 7 bases at J, with 24 bases between. The CDR3 is 16 residues long. CDR3 residues: CASSPPGWSPEGTQYF. CDR3 bases: TGTGCCAGTAGCCCGCCGGGATGGAGTCCTGAGGGGACCCAGTACTTC.